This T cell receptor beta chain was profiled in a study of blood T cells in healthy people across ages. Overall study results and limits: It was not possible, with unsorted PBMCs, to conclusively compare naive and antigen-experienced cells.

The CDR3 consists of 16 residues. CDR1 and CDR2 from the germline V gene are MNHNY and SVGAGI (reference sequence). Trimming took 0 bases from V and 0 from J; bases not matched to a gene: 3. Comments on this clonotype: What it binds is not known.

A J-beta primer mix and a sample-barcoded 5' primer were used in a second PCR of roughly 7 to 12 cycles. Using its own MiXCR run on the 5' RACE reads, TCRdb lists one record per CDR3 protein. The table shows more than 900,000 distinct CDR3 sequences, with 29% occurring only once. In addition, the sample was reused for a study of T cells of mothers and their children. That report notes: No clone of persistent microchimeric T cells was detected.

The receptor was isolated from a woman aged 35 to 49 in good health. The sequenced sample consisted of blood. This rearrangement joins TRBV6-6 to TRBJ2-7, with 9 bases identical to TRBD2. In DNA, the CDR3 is TGTGCCAGCAGTTACTCGACTAGCGGTCCCTCCTACGAGCAGTACTTC. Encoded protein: CASSYSTSGPSYEQYF.